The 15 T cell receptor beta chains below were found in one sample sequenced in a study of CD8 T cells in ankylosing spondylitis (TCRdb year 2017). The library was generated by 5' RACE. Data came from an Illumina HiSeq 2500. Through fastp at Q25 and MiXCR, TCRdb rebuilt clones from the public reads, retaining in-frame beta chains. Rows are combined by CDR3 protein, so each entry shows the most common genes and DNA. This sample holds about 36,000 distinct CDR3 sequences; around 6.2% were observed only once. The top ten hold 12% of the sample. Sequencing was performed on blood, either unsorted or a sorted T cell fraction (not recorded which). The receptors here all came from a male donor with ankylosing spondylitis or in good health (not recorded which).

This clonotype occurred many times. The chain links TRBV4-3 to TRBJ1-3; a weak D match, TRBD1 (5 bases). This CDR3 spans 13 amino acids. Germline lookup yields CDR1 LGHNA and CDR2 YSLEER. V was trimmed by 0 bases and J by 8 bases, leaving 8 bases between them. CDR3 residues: CASSQDQGYTIYF. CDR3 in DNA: TGCGCCAGCAGCCAAGATCAGGGATACACCATATATTTT.

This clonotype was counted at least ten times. DNA for the CDR3: TGCAGCGTTGTCGGTGTTAGCTATGAGCAGTTCTTC. Translation gives CSVVGVSYEQFF. The genes are TRBV29-1 and TRBJ2-1; D not resolved. V was shortened by 4 bases and J by 8 bases, with 12 bases between the two germline ends. Germline V gene lookup returns CDR1 SQVTM and CDR2 ANQGSEA. The CDR3 loop spans 12 amino acids.

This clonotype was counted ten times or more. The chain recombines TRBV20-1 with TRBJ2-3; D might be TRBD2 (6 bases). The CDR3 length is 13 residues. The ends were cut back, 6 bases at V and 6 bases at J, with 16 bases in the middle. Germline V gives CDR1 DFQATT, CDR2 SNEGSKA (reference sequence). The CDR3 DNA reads TGCAGTGCCCCGAAGGGTGGGAGGGATACGCAGTATTTT. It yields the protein CSAPKGGRDTQYF.

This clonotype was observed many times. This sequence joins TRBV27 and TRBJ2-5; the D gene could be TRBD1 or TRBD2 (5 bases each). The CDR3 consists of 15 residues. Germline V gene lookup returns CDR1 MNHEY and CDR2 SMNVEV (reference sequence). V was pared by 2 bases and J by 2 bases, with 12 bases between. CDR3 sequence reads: CASSLVGEKQETQYF. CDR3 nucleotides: TGTGCCAGCAGTTTAGTAGGGGAGAAGCAAGAGACCCAGTACTTC.

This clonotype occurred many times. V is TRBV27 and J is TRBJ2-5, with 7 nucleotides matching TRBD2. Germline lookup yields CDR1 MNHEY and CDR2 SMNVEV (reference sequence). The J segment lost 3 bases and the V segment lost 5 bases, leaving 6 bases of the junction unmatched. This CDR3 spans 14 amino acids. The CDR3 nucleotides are TGTGCCAGCAGTCCGCGAGCGGGGAAAGAGACCCAGTACTTC. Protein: CASSPRAGKETQYF.

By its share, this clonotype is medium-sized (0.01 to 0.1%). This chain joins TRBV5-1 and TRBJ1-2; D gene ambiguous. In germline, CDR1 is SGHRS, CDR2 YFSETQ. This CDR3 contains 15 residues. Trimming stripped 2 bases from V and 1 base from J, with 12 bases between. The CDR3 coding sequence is TGCGCCAGCAGCTTTATAAGGGCCGGTAACTATGGCTACACCTTC. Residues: CASSFIRAGNYGYTF.

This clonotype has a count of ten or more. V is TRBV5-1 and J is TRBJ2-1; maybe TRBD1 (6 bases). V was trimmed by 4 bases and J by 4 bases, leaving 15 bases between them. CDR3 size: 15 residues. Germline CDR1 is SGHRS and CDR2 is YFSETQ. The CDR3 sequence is CASSLTGNSYNEQFF. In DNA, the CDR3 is TGCGCCAGCAGCCTAACAGGGAACTCGTACAATGAGCAGTTCTTC.

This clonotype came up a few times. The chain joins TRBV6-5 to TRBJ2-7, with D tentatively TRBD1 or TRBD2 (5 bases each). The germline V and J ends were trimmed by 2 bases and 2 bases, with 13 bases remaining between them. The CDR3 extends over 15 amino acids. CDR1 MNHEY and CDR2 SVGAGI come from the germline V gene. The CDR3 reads CASSYTGTGPYEQYF. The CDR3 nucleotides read TGTGCCAGCAGTTACACCGGGACGGGGCCCTACGAGCAGTACTTC.

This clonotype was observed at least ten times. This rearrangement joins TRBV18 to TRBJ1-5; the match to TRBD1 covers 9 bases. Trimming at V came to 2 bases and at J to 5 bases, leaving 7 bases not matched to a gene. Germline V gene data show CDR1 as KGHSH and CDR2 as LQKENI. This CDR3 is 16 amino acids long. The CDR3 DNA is TGTGCCAGCTCACCATCATTCGACAGGGGGGATCAGCCCCAGCATTTT. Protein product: CASSPSFDRGDQPQHF. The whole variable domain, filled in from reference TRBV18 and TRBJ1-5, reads NAGVMQNPRHLVRRRGQEARLRCSPMKGHSHVYWYRQLPEEGLKFMVYLQKENIIDESGMPKERFSAEFPKEGPSILRIQQVVRGDSAAYFCASSPSFDRGDQPQHFGDGTRLSIL.

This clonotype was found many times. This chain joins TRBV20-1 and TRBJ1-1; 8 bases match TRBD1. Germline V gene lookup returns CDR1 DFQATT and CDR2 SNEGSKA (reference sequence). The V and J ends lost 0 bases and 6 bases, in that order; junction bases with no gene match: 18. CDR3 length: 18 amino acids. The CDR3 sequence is CSARDQGASPGHRPEAFF. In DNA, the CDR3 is TGCAGTGCTAGAGACCAGGGGGCTTCCCCGGGACACAGGCCTGAAGCTTTCTTT.

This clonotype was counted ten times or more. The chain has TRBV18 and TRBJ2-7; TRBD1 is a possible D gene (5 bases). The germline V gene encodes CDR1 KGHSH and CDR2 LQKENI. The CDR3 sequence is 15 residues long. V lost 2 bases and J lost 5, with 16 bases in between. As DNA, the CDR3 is TGTGCCAGCTCACCAAAGGCACAGGCGAAGAACGAGCAGTACTTC. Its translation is CASSPKAQAKNEQYF.

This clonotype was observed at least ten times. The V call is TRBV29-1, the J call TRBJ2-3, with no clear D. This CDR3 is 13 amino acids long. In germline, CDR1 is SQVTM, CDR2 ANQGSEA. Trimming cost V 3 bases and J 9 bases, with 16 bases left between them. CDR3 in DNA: TGCAGCGTTGATCGTGGGAACGGTCCCACGCAGTATTTT. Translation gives CSVDRGNGPTQYF.

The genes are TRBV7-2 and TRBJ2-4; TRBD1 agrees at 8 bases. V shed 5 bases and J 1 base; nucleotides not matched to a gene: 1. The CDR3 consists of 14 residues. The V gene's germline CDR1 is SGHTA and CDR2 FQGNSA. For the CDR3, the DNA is TGTGCCAGCAGCCGGACAGGGGCCAAAAACATTCAGTACTTC. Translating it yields CASSRTGAKNIQYF.

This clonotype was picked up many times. The CDR3 sequence: CASSLPPQGTNEKLFF. The CDR3 nucleotides are TGTGCCAGCAGCTTACCCCCTCAGGGAACTAATGAAAAACTGTTTTTT. The chain recombines TRBV7-3 with TRBJ1-4; possibly TRBD1 for D (5 bases). Germline V gene lookup returns CDR1 SGHTA and CDR2 FQGTGA. Trimming cost V 2 bases and J 1 base, with 11 bases left between them. This CDR3 has 16 amino acids.

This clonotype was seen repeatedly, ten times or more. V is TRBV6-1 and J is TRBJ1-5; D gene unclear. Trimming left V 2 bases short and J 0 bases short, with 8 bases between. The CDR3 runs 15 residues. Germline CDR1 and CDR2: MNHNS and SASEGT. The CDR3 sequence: CASSELADSNQPQHF. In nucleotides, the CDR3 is TGTGCCAGCAGTGAACTGGCAGATAGCAATCAGCCCCAGCATTTT.